This entry lists 4 T cell receptor beta chains sequenced from one sample in a study of blood T cell repertoires in COVID-19 (dated by TCRdb to the early 2020s). The method was the immunoSEQ multiplex PCR assay. In TCRdb, the immuneACCESS table is reduced to in-frame sequences with V and J assigned. These tables do not hold every clone; where another copy was compared, an unresolved V gene accounts for under half, and the others remain unexplained. The sample data list a few hundred thousand clones, and roughly 80% of these were observed just once. The top ten hold over 4% of the sample. The sequenced material came from PBMCs or T cells enriched from blood (not recorded which). The receptors originated from a man aged 25 to 40 with acute COVID-19.

This rearrangement joins TRBV19 to TRBJ1-6; 7 bases agree with TRBD1. CDR1 is LNHDA, CDR2 SQIVND, per germline (reference sequence). V lost 5 bases to trimming and J lost 7 bases; unmatched junction nucleotides: 8. CDR3 length: 15 amino acids. The CDR3 DNA sequence: TGTGCCAGTAGTCTGGGGCAGGGGGGAAATTCACCCCTCCACTTT. Amino acids: CASSLGQGGNSPLHF.

Worth noting for this clone: The germline gene is not matched at one end of the junction; a read error may be the cause. V gene TRBV5-1 combines with J gene TRBJ1-1, with D tentatively TRBD1 (6 bases). CDR1 and CDR2 from the germline V gene are SGHRS and YFSETQ. This CDR3 has 14 residues. The CDR3 DNA reads as TGTGCCAGCAGCTTCGAAGGGGGAGGGACTGAAGCTTTCTTT. Amino acids: CASSFEGGGTEAFF.

The CDR3 loop reads CSVGLGVTEAFF. The CDR3 coding sequence is TGCAGCGTCGGGTTAGGGGTCACTGAAGCTTTCTTT. The genes are TRBV29-1 and TRBJ1-1, with D possibly matching TRBD1 (5 bases). The germline V gene has CDR1 SQVTM and CDR2 ANQGSEA. The CDR3 contains 12 residues. V lost 6 bases and J 4 bases, leaving 12 bases between the germline ends.

This chain connects TRBV4-3 to TRBJ1-2; 7 bases match TRBD1. Germline assignment: CDR1 LGHNA and CDR2 YSLEER. Trimming took 7 bases from V and 6 from J; bases not matched to a gene: 5. The CDR3 length is 12 residues. CDR3 amino acids: CASNQGEDGYTF. CDR3 nucleotides: TGCGCCAGCAACCAGGGGGAGGATGGCTACACCTTC.